Shown below are 26 T cell receptor beta chains from a single sample sequenced in a study of CD8+CD57+ T cells in acquired aplastic anemia. Template material for TCR beta VDJ and CDR3 profiling consisted of genomic DNA. TCRdb called the reads again in MiXCR, with one record for every CDR3 protein. The profile shows roughly 81,000 distinct CDR3 sequences, 40% to 55% of them singletons. The source material was sorted CD4+, CD8+, or CD8+CD57+ T cells (not recorded which) from PBMCs. The receptor set was obtained from a human donor in good health, serving as a control.

The V call is TRBV6-2 or TRBV6-3, the J call TRBJ2-2, with a possible D match to TRBD2 (6 bases). Germline CDR1 is MNHEY and CDR2 is SVGEGT. With 4 bases removed from V and 9 bases from J, the gap between germline ends came to 12 bases. CDR3 length equals 13 residues. The CDR3 here is CASSLAEVRELFF. CDR3 sequence (DNA): TGTGCCAGCAGTTTAGCGGAGGTCAGGGAGCTGTTTTTT.

The J gene is TRBJ1-1, the V gene TRBV20-1, with D maybe TRBD1 (6 bases). Germline values: CDR1 DFQATT, CDR2 SNEGSKA (reference sequence). The CDR3 has 11 amino acids. Trimming took off 3 bases at V and 10 bases at J, with 12 bases between the two ends. The CDR3 nucleotides are TGCAGTGCTAGGACAGCCAGGGGAGCTTTCTTT. Encoded protein: CSARTARGAFF.

This clonotype has a count of ten or more. The CDR3 here is CASSLSGRGQDEQYF. CDR3 coding DNA: TGTGCCAGCTCGCTAAGCGGGCGGGGTCAGGACGAGCAGTACTTC. The chain employs TRBV5-5 and TRBJ2-7; weak D call: TRBD2 (6 bases). CDR3 length: 15 residues. Trimming took off 7 bases at V and 5 bases at J, with 22 bases between the two ends. The V gene's germline CDR1 is SGHKS and CDR2 YYEKEE (reference sequence). Together with reference TRBV5-5 and TRBJ2-7, the CDR3 gives the full variable domain: DAGVTQSPTHLIKTRGQQVTLRCSPISGHKSVSWYQQVLGQGPQFIFQYYEKEERGRGNFPDRFSARQFPNYSSELNVNALLLGDSALYLCASSLSGRGQDEQYFGPGTRLTVT.

The rearrangement links TRBV19 to TRBJ2-7, with 11 bases identical to TRBD1. V lost 5 bases and J lost 3; bases outside the gene matches: 9. This CDR3 region has 16 residues. Germline assignment: CDR1 LNHDA and CDR2 SQIVND (reference sequence). CDR3 DNA sequence: TGTGCCAGTAGTCCGGAAGGGACAGGGGGATTCTACGAGCAGTACTTC. This translates into CASSPEGTGGFYEQYF. Variable domain in full (rest from reference TRBV19 and TRBJ2-7): DGGITQSPKYLFRKEGQNVTLSCEQNLNHDAMYWYRQDPGQGLRLIYYSQIVNDFQKGDIAEGYSVSREKKESFPLTVTSAQKNPTAFYLCASSPEGTGGFYEQYFGPGTRLTVT.

Note on this clonotype: Possible read error: a much larger clone is one base away. V and J are TRBV5-1 and TRBJ2-7, with D perhaps TRBD1 (5 bases). The CDR3 is made up of 15 amino acids. The V and J ends lost 4 bases and 3 bases respectively, with 17 bases between them. Looked up from germline, CDR1 is SGHRS and CDR2 is YFSETQ. CDR3: CASSPRQPGDYEQYF. In nucleotides, the CDR3 is TGCGCCAGCAGCCCCCGACAGCCTGGGGACTACGAGCAGTACTTC.

The chain uses TRBV2 and TRBJ2-7, with D maybe TRBD2 (6 bases). Germline V lookup: CDR1 SNHLY, CDR2 FYNNEI. V lost 2 bases to trimming and J lost 12 bases, with 11 bases between them. The CDR3 has 11 amino acids. For the CDR3, the DNA is TGTGCCAGCAGTGAACAGGGAGGCCCGTACTTC. It is translated as CASSEQGGPYF.

The chain has TRBV19 and TRBJ1-5, with 7 bases identical to TRBD1. The J segment lost 2 bases and the V segment lost 6 bases, leaving 7 bases of the junction unmatched. The CDR3 extends over 15 amino acids. The germline gives CDR1 LNHDA, CDR2 SQIVND (reference sequence). The CDR3 sequence: CASSRDSRGNQPQHF. As DNA, the CDR3 is TGTGCCAGTAGCCGGGACAGTAGGGGCAATCAGCCCCAGCATTTT.

The V call is TRBV7-9, the J call TRBJ1-6, with D unresolved. The V gene lost 1 base and the J gene lost 7 bases, with 2 bases spanning the gap. The CDR3 runs to 12 residues. Germline assignment: CDR1 SEHNR and CDR2 FQNEAQ (reference sequence). The CDR3 DNA sequence: TGTGCCAGCAGCTTAGAGAATTCACCCCTCCACTTT. It encodes CASSLENSPLHF.

The rearrangement uses TRBV19 and TRBJ2-1, with D possibly being TRBD1 (5 bases). The CDR3 covers 15 residues. Germline CDR1 is LNHDA and CDR2 is SQIVND (reference sequence). Trimming removed 1 base at V and 1 base at J, with 8 bases between. For the CDR3, the DNA is TGTGCCAGTAGTATAGGGTCAGGGTCCTACAATGAGCAGTTCTTC. Its translation: CASSIGSGSYNEQFF.

The chain uses TRBV10-1 and TRBJ2-2; D unclear. Trimming removed 0 bases at V and 6 bases at J, with 11 bases between. CDR1 is WNHNN, CDR2 SYGVQD, per germline (reference sequence). This CDR3 region has 15 residues. The DNA of the CDR3 is TGCGCCAGCAGTGAGTCGACCGCCGGGTCCGGGGAGCTGTTTTTT. Amino acid sequence: CASSESTAGSGELFF.

A single count supports this clonotype. The chain has TRBV2 and TRBJ1-2; a weak D match, TRBD1 (5 bases). Trimming removed 6 bases at V and 1 base at J, with 12 bases between. Germline values: CDR1 SNHLY, CDR2 FYNNEI. The CDR3 loop spans 14 amino acids. CDR3 residues: CASRGTLDNYGYTF. The CDR3 DNA follows: TGTGCCAGCAGGGGGACGTTAGATAACTATGGCTACACCTTC.

The CDR3 coding sequence is TGTGCCACCGAACCAAACCGGGACTACGAGCAGTACTTC. It encodes CATEPNRDYEQYF. The chain employs TRBV10-3 and TRBJ2-7; D perhaps matches TRBD2 (5 bases). Germline V gene sequence: CDR1 ENHRY, CDR2 SYGVKD. The V end was cut by 10 bases, the J end by 3 bases, with 16 bases between. This CDR3 is built from 13 residues.

This clonotype was seen a few times. Here the CDR3 DNA reads TGTGCCAGCAGTGACCAGATCCCCTATTCACCCCTCCACTTT. This gives the protein CASSDQIPYSPLHF. V is TRBV25-1 and J is TRBJ1-6; D is unresolved. Germline CDR1 reads MGHDK; CDR2 reads SYGVNS. Trimming pared 3 bases from V and 8 bases from J, leaving 11 bases between. The length of the CDR3 is 14 residues.

The chain links TRBV9 to TRBJ2-7; no definite D call. Germline V gene sequence: CDR1 SGDLS, CDR2 YYNGEE. CDR3 length: 10 amino acids. V was clipped by 0 bases and J by 9 bases, with 4 bases between them. CDR3 coding DNA: TGTGCCAGCAGCGTAGGAGGGCAGTACTTC. Its translation is CASSVGGQYF.

The sample holds many counts of this clonotype. This rearrangement joins TRBV4-2 to TRBJ2-5, with 8 positions matching TRBD2. Germline V gene sequence: CDR1 LGHNA, CDR2 YNFKEQ. The CDR3 covers 14 residues. J lost 5 bases, V lost 4 bases, and 6 bases had no gene match. The CDR3 DNA is TGTGCCAGCAGCCTCAGCATAGCGGGGGAGACCCAGTACTTC. The encoded protein is CASSLSIAGETQYF.

V is TRBV12-5 and J is TRBJ2-7, with 8 bases aligning to TRBD2. The CDR3 spans 13 residues. CDR1 LGHNT and CDR2 FRNRAP come from the germline V gene. With V trimmed by 6 bases and J by 1 base, 2 bases remained unmatched. This chain's CDR3 is CASGLADSYEQYF. Here the CDR3 DNA reads TGTGCTAGTGGACTAGCGGATTCCTACGAGCAGTACTTC. The full variable domain, in which reference TRBV12-5 and TRBJ2-7 provide the parts outside the CDR3, is DARVTQTPRHKVTEMGQEVTMRCQPILGHNTVFWYRQTMMQGLELLAYFRNRAPLDDSGMPKDRFSAEMPDATLATLKIQPSEPRDSAVYFCASGLADSYEQYFGPGTRLTVT.

This clonotype appeared a single time. The chain uses TRBV5-1 and TRBJ1-5, with a tentative D call TRBD1 (5 bases). The CDR3 extends over 13 amino acids. Between the trimmed V and J ends, which lost 7 bases and 12 bases, there was a span of 20 bases. The germline CDR1 and CDR2 sequences are SGHRS and YFSETQ. The CDR3 DNA reads TGCGCCAGCGGCTCGGGGCCCGGAGATATCCAGCATTTT. It translates to CASGSGPGDIQHF.

This chain links TRBV15 with TRBJ2-7; 9 nucleotides match TRBD1. The ends lost 5 bases at V and 6 bases at J; junction bases unmatched: 5. Germline values: CDR1 LNHNV, CDR2 YYDKDF (reference sequence). The CDR3 sequence is 13 residues long. CDR3 residues: CATSGTGRREQYF. The CDR3 DNA sequence: TGTGCCACCAGCGGGACAGGGCGGCGCGAGCAGTACTTC.

In nucleotides, the CDR3 is TGCGCCAGCAGTGAAGAGTGGGGATTCGGCCAAGAGACCCAGTACTTC. Translation: CASSEEWGFGQETQYF. The genes are TRBV10-2 and TRBJ2-5; D is unresolved. The CDR3 has 16 residues. The V gene lost 3 bases and the J gene lost 1 base, with 15 bases spanning the gap. Looked up from germline, CDR1 is WSHSY and CDR2 is SAAADI.

This clonotype turned up a few times. The chain combines TRBV25-1 with TRBJ1-1, with a weak D call TRBD1 (5 bases). This CDR3 contains 15 residues. Deletions cut 5 bases from V and 5 bases from J, with 18 bases between. From germline, CDR1 is MGHDK and CDR2 SYGVNS. CDR3 residues: CASSKLRGPGTEAFF. The CDR3 bases are TGTGCCAGCAGTAAGCTGAGGGGTCCGGGGACTGAAGCTTTCTTT.

The chain couples TRBV7-9 to TRBJ2-7, with D possibly matching TRBD2 (5 bases). CDR1 SEHNR and CDR2 FQNEAQ come from the germline V gene (reference sequence). The CDR3 runs to 13 residues. V lost 1 base and J 3 bases, leaving 7 bases between the germline ends. Written as DNA, the CDR3 is TGTGCCAGCAGCTTAGGAGCGGTCTACGAGCAGTACTTC. Its protein is CASSLGAVYEQYF.

This clonotype was counted a single time. The V and J genes are TRBV15 and TRBJ1-5, with a weak D call TRBD1 (5 bases). Trimming removed 0 bases from V and 5 bases from J, with 11 bases in between. This CDR3 has 15 amino acids. In germline, CDR1 is LNHNV, CDR2 YYDKDF (reference sequence). The CDR3, as DNA: TGTGCCACCAGCAGAGATTTGGGGGGTCATCAGCCCCAGCATTTT. Its protein is CATSRDLGGHQPQHF.

This clonotype was detected only a few times. The V gene is TRBV24-1, the J gene TRBJ1-5, with TRBD1 identical over 8 bases. V was clipped by 2 bases and J by 9 bases; unmatched bases: 8. The CDR3 is 15 residues long. Germline loops: CDR1 KGHDR, CDR2 SFDVKD. CDR3 coding DNA: TGTGCCACCAGTGATTCTGGACAGGGATGGGTGCCCCAGCATTTT. Its protein is CATSDSGQGWVPQHF.

This clonotype was observed a few times. One base away lies a much larger clone, so this may be a sequencing read error. The V and J genes are TRBV2 and TRBJ2-6, with D unresolved. Trimming left V 0 bases short and J 0 bases short, with 6 bases between. The germline V gene has CDR1 SNHLY and CDR2 FYNNEI. The CDR3 has 16 residues. CDR3: CASSEAPHSGANVLTF. The CDR3, as DNA: TGTGCCAGCAGTGAAGCCCCCCACTCTGGGGCCAACGTCCTGACTTTC.

A few counts support this clonotype. This chain uses TRBV25-1 with TRBJ2-3, with a weak D call TRBD2 (5 bases). Germline loops: CDR1 MGHDK, CDR2 SYGVNS. This CDR3 is built from 12 residues. The V gene lost 6 bases and the J gene lost 5 bases, with 9 bases spanning the gap. The CDR3 nucleotides are TGTGCCAGCAGCCGGCGGGTAGATACGCAGTATTTT. This gives the protein CASSRRVDTQYF.

This chain uses TRBV10-3 with TRBJ1-5; 7 bases are a match to TRBD1. The V segment lost 6 bases and the J segment 4 bases; nucleotides outside the gene matches: 6. The CDR3 has 14 amino acids. The germline V gene encodes CDR1 ENHRY and CDR2 SYGVKD. CDR3 sequence (DNA): TGTGCCATCAGCTCCACGGGACAGAATCAGCCCCAGCATTTT. It specifies CAISSTGQNQPQHF.